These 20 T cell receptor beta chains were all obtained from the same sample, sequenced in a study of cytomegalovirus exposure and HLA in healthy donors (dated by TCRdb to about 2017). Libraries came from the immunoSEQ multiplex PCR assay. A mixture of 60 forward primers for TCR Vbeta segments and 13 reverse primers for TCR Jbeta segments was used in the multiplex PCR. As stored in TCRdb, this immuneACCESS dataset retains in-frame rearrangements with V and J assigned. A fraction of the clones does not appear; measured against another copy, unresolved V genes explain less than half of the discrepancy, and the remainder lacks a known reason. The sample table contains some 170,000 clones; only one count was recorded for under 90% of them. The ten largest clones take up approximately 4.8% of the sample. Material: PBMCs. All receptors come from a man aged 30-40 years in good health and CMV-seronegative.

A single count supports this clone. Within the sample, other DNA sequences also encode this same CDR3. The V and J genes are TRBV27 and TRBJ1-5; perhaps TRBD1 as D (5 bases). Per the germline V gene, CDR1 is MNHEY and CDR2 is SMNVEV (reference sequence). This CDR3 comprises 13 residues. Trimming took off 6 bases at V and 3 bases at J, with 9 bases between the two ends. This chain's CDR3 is CASRPTANQPQHF. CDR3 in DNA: TGTGCCAGCAGACCGACAGCCAATCAGCCCCAGCATTTT.

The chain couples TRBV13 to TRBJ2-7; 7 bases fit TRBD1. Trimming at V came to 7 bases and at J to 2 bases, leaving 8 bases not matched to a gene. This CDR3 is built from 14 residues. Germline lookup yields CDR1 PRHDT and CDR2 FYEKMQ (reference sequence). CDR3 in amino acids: CASISRDSTYEQYF. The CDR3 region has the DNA TGTGCCAGCATCTCCCGGGACAGTACCTACGAGCAGTACTTC. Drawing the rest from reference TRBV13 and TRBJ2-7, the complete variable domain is AAGVIQSPRHLIKEKRETATLKCYPIPRHDTVYWYQQGPGQDPQFLISFYEKMQSDKGSIPDRFSAQQFSDYHSELNMSSLELGDSALYFCASISRDSTYEQYFGPGTRLTVT.

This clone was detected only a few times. For the CDR3, the DNA is TGTGCCAGCACCTCTTCCGATACGCAGTATTTT. Its translation: CASTSSDTQYF. The chain is built from TRBV6-5 and TRBJ2-3; no clear D. CDR3 length: 11 amino acids. The V gene lost 7 bases and the J gene lost 6 bases, with 8 bases spanning the gap. The germline V gene has CDR1 MNHEY and CDR2 SVGAGI.

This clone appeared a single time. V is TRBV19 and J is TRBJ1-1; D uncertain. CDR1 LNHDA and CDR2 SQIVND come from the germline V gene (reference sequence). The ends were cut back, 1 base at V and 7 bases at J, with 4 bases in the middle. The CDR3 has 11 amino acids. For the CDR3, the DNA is TGTGCCAGTAGTATAGGTCTTGAAGCTTTCTTT. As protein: CASSIGLEAFF. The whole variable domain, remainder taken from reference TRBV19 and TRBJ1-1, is DGGITQSPKYLFRKEGQNVTLSCEQNLNHDAMYWYRQDPGQGLRLIYYSQIVNDFQKGDIAEGYSVSREKKESFPLTVTSAQKNPTAFYLCASSIGLEAFFGQGTRLTVV.

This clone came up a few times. CDR3 protein: CASTGGSHEQYF. The CDR3 nucleotides are TGCGCCAGCACCGGAGGGTCTCACGAGCAGTACTTC. This chain links TRBV10-2 with TRBJ2-7; a possible D gene is TRBD2 (6 bases). The length of the CDR3 is 12 residues. With 7 bases removed from V and 5 bases from J, the gap between germline ends came to 12 bases. Germline V gene data show CDR1 as WSHSY and CDR2 as SAAADI.

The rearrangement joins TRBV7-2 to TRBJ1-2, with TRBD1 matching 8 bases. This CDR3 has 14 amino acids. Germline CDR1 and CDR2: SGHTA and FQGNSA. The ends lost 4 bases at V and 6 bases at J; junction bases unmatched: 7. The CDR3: CASSSSTGGNGYTF. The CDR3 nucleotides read TGTGCCAGCAGCTCGTCCACAGGGGGTAATGGCTACACCTTC.

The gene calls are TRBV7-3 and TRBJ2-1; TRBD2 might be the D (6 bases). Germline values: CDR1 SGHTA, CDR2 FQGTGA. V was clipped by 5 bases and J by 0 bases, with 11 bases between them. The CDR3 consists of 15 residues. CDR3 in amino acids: CASSARGSSYNEQFF. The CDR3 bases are TGTGCCAGCAGCGCACGGGGGAGCTCCTACAATGAGCAGTTCTTC.

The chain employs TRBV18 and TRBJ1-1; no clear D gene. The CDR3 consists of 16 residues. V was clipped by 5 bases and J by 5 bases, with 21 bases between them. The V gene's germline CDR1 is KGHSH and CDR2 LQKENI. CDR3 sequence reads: CASSSKIAVVWTEAFF. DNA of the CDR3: TGTGCCAGCTCATCTAAAATCGCGGTGGTTTGGACTGAAGCTTTCTTT. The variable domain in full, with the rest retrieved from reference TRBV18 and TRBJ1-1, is NAGVMQNPRHLVRRRGQEARLRCSPMKGHSHVYWYRQLPEEGLKFMVYLQKENIIDESGMPKERFSAEFPKEGPSILRIQQVVRGDSAAYFCASSSKIAVVWTEAFFGQGTRLTVV.

The CDR3 spells CASSSLTGSYNSPLHF. Here the CDR3 DNA reads TGTGCCAGCAGTTCCCTGACTGGCTCCTATAATTCACCCCTCCACTTT. V usage is TRBV28 and J usage is TRBJ1-6, with D unresolved. Trimming cost V 4 bases and J 0 bases, with 10 bases left between them. Germline values: CDR1 MDHEN, CDR2 SYDVKM. The CDR3 totals 16 residues.

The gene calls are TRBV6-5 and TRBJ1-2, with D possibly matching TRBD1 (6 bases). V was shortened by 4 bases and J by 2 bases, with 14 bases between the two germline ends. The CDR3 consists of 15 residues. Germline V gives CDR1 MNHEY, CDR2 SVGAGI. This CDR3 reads CASSSRPTGNYGYTF. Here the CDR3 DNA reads TGTGCCAGCAGTTCAAGACCCACAGGGAACTATGGCTACACCTTC.

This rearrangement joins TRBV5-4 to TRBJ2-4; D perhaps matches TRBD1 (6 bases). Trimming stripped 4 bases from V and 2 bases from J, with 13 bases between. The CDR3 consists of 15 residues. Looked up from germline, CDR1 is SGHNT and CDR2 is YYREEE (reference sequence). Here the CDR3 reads CASSHTGLPKNIQYF. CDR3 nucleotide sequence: TGTGCCAGCAGCCATACAGGGCTCCCCAAAAACATTCAGTACTTC.

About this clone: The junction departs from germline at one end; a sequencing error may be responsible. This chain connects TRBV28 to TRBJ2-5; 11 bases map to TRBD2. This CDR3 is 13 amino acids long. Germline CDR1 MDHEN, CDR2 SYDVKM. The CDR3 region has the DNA TGTGCCAGCAGTCACCGTGCTAGCGGGGGGTGGAACTTC. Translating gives CASSHRASGGWNF.

The CDR3 bases are TGCGCCAGCAGCCAAGAAAGACAGGGGGACCCCGAGATCTATGGCTACACCTTC. Its protein product is CASSQERQGDPEIYGYTF. This chain joins TRBV4-3 and TRBJ1-2; 9 nucleotides align to TRBD1. The CDR3 is made up of 18 amino acids. V shed 0 bases and J 4 bases; nucleotides not matched to a gene: 12. Germline V gives CDR1 LGHNA, CDR2 YSLEER.

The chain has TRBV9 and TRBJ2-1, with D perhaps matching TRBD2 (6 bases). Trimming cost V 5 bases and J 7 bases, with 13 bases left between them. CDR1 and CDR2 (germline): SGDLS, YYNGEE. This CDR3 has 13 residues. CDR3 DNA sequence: TGTGCCAGCAGTCTCATGGCGGGGAATGAGCAGTTCTTC. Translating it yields CASSLMAGNEQFF.

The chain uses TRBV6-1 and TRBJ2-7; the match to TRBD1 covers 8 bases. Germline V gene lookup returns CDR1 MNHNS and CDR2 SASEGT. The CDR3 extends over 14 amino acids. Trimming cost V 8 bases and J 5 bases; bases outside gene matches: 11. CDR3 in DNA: TGTGCCAGCCTTATAAGGGACAGGTCCGACGAGCAGTACTTC. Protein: CASLIRDRSDEQYF.

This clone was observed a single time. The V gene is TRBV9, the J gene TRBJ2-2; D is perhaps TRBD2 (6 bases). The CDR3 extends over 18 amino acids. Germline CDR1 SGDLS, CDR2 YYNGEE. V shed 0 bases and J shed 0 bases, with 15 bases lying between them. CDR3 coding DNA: TGTGCCAGCAGCGTAGTGGGGTGGGGAGGAGCGAACACCGGGGAGCTGTTTTTT. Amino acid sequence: CASSVVGWGGANTGELFF.

This CDR3 is CASSFSGGTEAFF. The CDR3 region has the DNA TGTGCCAGCAGTTTCTCAGGGGGCACTGAAGCTTTCTTT. The rearrangement uses TRBV28 and TRBJ1-1; 7 bases map to TRBD1. The CDR3 is 13 amino acids. The J segment lost 4 bases and the V segment lost 3 bases, leaving 2 bases of the junction unmatched. The germline CDR1 and CDR2 sequences are MDHEN and SYDVKM.

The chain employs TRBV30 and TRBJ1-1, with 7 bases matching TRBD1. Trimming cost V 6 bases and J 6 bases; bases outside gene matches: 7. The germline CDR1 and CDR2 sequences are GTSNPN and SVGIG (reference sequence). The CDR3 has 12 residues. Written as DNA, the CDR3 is TGTGCCTGTTCAGGGGGGAAGGCTGAAGCTTTCTTT. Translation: CACSGGKAEAFF.

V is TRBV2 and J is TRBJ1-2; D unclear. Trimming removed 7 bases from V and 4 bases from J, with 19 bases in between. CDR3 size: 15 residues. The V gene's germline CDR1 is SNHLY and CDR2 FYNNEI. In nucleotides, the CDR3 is TGTGCCAGCAAGGCCTTTAAGGCGGAAGCCTATGGCTACACCTTC. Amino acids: CASKAFKAEAYGYTF. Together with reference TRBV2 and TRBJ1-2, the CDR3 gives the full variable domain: EPEVTQTPSHQVTQMGQEVILRCVPISNHLYFYWYRQILGQKVEFLVSFYNNEISEKSEIFDDQFSVERPDGSNFTLKIRSTKLEDSAMYFCASKAFKAEAYGYTFGSGTRLTVV.

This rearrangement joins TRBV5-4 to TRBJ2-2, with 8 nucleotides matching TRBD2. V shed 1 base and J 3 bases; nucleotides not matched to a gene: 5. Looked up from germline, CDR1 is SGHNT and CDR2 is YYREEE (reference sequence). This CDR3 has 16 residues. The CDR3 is CASSLLRGRYTGELFF. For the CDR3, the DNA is TGTGCCAGCAGCTTGTTACGCGGGAGGTACACCGGGGAGCTGTTTTTT.